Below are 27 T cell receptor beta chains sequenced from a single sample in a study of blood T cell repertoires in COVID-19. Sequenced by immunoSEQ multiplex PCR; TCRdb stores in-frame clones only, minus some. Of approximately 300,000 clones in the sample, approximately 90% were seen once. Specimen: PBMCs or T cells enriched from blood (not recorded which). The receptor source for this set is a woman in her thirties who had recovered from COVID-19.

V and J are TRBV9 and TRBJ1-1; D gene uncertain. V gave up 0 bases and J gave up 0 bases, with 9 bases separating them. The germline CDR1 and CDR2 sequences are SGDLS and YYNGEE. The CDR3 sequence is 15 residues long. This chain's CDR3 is CASSVVPELNTEAFF. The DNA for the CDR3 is TGTGCCAGCAGCGTAGTACCGGAGTTGAACACTGAAGCTTTCTTT.

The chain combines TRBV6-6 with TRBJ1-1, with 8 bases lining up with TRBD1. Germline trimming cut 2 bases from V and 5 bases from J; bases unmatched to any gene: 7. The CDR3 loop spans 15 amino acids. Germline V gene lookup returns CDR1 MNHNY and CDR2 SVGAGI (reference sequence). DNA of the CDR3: TGTGCCAGCAGTTACCGGACAGGGAATGCGACTGAAGCTTTCTTT. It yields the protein CASSYRTGNATEAFF.

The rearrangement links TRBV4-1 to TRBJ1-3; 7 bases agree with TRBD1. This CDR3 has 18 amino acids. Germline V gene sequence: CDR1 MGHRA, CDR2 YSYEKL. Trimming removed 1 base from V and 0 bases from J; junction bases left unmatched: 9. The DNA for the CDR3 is TGCGCCAGCAGCCAAGGCCCGGGACAGAAATTCTCTGGAAACACCATATATTTT. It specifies CASSQGPGQKFSGNTIYF.

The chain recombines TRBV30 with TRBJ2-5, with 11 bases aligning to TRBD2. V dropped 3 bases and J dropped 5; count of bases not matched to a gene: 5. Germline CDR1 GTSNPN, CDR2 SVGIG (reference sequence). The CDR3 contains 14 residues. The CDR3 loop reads CAWRTSGVKETQYF. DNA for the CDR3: TGTGCCTGGAGGACTAGCGGGGTTAAGGAGACCCAGTACTTC.

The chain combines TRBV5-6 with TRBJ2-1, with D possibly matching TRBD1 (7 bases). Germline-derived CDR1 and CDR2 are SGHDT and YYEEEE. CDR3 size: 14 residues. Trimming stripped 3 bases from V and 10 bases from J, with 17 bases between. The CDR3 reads CASSSAGQLLEQFF. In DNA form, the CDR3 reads TGTGCCAGCAGCTCGGCGGGACAGTTGCTGGAGCAGTTCTTC.

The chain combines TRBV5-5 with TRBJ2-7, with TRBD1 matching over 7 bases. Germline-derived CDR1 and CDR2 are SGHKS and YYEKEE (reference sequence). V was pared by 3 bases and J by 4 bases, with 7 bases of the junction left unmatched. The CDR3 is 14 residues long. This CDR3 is CASSSSTGIYEQYF. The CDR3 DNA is TGTGCCAGCAGCTCCTCGACAGGGATATACGAGCAGTACTTC.

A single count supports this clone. CDR3 coding DNA: TGTGCCAGCAGTTACGCTCACAGGGATCAGCCCCAGCATTTT. It encodes CASSYAHRDQPQHF. The chain employs TRBV6-5 and TRBJ1-5, with D possibly TRBD1 on 6 matching bases. Germline values: CDR1 MNHEY, CDR2 SVGAGI. Deletions cut 2 bases from V and 5 bases from J, with 10 bases between. The CDR3 has 14 residues.

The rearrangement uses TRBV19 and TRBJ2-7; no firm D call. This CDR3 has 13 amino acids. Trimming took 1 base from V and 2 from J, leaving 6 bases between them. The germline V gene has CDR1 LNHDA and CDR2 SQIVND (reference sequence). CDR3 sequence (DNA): TGTGCCAGTAGTATAGGACTCCCCTACGAGCAGTACTTC. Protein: CASSIGLPYEQYF. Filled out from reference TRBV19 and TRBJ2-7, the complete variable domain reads DGGITQSPKYLFRKEGQNVTLSCEQNLNHDAMYWYRQDPGQGLRLIYYSQIVNDFQKGDIAEGYSVSREKKESFPLTVTSAQKNPTAFYLCASSIGLPYEQYFGPGTRLTVT.

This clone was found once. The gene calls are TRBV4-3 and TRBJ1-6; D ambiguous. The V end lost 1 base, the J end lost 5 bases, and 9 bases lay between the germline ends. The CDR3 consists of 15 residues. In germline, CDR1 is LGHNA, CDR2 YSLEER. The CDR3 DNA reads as TGCGCCAGCAGCCAAGTGGCAACTAATAATTCACCCCTCCACTTT. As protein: CASSQVATNNSPLHF.

The CDR3 DNA sequence: TGTGCCAGCAGTTTCCAGGGGCTATACACAGATACGCAGTATTTT. This translates into CASSFQGLYTDTQYF. The V and J genes are TRBV27 and TRBJ2-3; D perhaps matches TRBD1 (6 bases). Trimming pared 3 bases from V and 2 bases from J, leaving 12 bases between. CDR1 is MNHEY and CDR2 is SMNVEV in the germline V gene (reference sequence). There are 15 residues in the CDR3.

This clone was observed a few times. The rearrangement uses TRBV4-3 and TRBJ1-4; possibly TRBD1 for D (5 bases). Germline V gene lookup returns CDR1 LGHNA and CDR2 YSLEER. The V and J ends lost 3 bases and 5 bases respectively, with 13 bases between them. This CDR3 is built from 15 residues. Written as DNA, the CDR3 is TGCGCCAGCAGCCAGGGGGGACGTATGAATGAAAAACTGTTTTTT. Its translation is CASSQGGRMNEKLFF.

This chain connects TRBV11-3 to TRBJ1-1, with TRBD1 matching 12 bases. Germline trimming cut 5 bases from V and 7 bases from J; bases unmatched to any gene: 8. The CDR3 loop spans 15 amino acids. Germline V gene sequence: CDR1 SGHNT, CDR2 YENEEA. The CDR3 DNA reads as TGTGCCAGCAGCCCGGGGGACAGGGGGCTTGGTGAAGCTTTCTTT. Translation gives CASSPGDRGLGEAFF.

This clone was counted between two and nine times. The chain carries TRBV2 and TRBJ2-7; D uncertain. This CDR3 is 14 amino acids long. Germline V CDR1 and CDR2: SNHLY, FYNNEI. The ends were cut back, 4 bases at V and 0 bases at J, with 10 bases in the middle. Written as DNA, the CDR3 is TGTGCCAGCAGTGTCAACACCCTCTCCTACGAGCAGTACTTC. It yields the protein CASSVNTLSYEQYF.

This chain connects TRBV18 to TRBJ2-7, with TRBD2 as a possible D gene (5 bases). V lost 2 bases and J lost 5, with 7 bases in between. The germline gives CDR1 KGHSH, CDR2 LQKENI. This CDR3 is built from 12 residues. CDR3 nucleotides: TGTGCCAGCTCACCATGGGAGAACGAGCAGTACTTC. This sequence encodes CASSPWENEQYF.

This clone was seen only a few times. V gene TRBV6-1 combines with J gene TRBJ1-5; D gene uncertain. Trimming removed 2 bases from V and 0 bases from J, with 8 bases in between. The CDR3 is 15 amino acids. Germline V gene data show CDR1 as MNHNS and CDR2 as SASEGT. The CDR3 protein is CASSELGGSNQPQHF. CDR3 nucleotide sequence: TGTGCCAGCAGTGAATTAGGAGGTAGCAATCAGCCCCAGCATTTT.

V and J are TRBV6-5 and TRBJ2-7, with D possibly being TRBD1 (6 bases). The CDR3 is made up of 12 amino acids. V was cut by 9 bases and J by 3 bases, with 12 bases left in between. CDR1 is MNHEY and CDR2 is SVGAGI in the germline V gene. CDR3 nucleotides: TGTGCCAGTAGGACAGTCCTCTACGAGCAGTACTTC. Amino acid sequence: CASRTVLYEQYF.

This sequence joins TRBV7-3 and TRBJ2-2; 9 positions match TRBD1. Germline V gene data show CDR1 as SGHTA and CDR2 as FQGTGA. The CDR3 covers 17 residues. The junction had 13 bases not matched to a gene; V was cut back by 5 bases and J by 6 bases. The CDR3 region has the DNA TGTGCCAGCAGCGTGACGTACAGGGGGCGCATAGCCGGGGAGCTGTTTTTT. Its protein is CASSVTYRGRIAGELFF. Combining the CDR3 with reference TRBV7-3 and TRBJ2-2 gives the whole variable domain GAGVSQTPSNKVTEKGKYVELRCDPISGHTALYWYRQSLGQGPEFLIYFQGTGAADDSGLPNDRFFAVRPEGSVSTLKIQRTERGDSAVYLCASSVTYRGRIAGELFFGEGSRLTVL.

The CDR3 sequence: CASGLVSGNTGELFF. The DNA of the CDR3 is TGTGCTAGTGGTTTGGTGTCCGGGAACACCGGGGAGCTGTTTTTT. This rearrangement joins TRBV12-5 to TRBJ2-2, with D unresolved. V dropped 0 bases and J dropped 1 base, with 6 bases sitting between them. This CDR3 has 15 residues. The germline V gene has CDR1 LGHNT and CDR2 FRNRAP.

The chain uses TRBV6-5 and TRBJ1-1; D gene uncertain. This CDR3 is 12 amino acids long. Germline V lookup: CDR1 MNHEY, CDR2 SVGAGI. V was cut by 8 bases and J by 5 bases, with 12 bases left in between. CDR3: CASSRVGTEAFF. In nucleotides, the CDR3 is TGTGCCAGCTCTAGAGTGGGTACTGAAGCTTTCTTT.

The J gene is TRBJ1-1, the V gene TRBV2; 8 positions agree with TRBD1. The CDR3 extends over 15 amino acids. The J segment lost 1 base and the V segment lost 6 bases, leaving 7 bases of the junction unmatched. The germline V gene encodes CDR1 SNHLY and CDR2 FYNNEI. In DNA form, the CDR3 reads TGTGCCAGCAGCAACATCAGGGGGCGGAACACTGAAGCTTTCTTT. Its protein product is CASSNIRGRNTEAFF. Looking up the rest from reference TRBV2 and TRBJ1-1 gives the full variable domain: EPEVTQTPSHQVTQMGQEVILRCVPISNHLYFYWYRQILGQKVEFLVSFYNNEISEKSEIFDDQFSVERPDGSNFTLKIRSTKLEDSAMYFCASSNIRGRNTEAFFGQGTRLTVV.

The CDR3 region has the DNA TGTGCCAGCCGGAGGACAGGGGAAGGCTACACCTTC. Its translation is CASRRTGEGYTF. The J gene is TRBJ1-2, the V gene TRBV6-5; TRBD1 matches 9 bases. Losses at the gene ends were 8 bases for V and 8 bases for J; bases not matched to a gene: 6. This CDR3 has 12 amino acids. Germline V gives CDR1 MNHEY, CDR2 SVGAGI.

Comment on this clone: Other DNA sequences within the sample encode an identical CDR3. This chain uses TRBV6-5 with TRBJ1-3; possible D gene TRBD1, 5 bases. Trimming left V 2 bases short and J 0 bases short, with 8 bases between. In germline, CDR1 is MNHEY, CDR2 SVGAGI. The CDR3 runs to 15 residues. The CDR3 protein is CASSYRQGSGNTIYF. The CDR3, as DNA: TGTGCCAGCAGTTACCGCCAGGGCTCTGGAAACACCATATATTTT.

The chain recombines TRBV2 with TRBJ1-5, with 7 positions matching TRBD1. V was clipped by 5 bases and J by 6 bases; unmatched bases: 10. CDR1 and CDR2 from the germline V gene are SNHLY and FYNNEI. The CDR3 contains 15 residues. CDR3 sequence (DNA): TGTGCCAGCAGTCCGCAAGGGACAGTGGGTCAGCCCCAGCATTTT. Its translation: CASSPQGTVGQPQHF.

The CDR3 loop reads CASSLVGGPHEAFF. DNA of the CDR3: TGTGCCAGCAGCTTGGTCGGGGGACCGCATGAAGCTTTCTTT. The chain combines TRBV5-4 with TRBJ1-1; a weak D match, TRBD1 (5 bases). With 0 bases removed from V and 7 bases from J, the gap between germline ends came to 13 bases. The CDR3 contains 14 residues. CDR1 and CDR2 (germline): SGHNT, YYREEE (reference sequence). Filled out from reference TRBV5-4 and TRBJ1-1, the complete variable domain reads ETGVTQSPTHLIKTRGQQVTLRCSSQSGHNTVSWYQQALGQGPQFIFQYYREEENGRGNFPPRFSGLQFPNYSSELNVNALELDDSALYLCASSLVGGPHEAFFGQGTRLTVV.

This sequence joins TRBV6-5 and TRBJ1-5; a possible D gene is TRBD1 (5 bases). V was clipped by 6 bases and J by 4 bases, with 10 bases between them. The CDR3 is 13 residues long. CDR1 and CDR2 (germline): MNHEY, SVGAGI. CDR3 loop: CASRIQENQPQHF. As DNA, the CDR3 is TGTGCCAGCAGGATACAGGAAAATCAGCCCCAGCATTTT.

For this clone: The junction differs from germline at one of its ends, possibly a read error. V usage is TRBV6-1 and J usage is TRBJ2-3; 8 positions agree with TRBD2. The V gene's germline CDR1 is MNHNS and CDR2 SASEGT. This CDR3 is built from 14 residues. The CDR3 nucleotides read TGTGCCAGCAGCGAAGGACTAGCAGTGGATACGCAGTATTTT. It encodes CASSEGLAVDTQYF.

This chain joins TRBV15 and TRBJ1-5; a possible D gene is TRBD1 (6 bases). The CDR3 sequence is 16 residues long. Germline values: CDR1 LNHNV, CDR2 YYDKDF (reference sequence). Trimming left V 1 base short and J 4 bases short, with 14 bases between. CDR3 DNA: TGTGCCACCAGCAGAGCACGGGACATTCCGAATCAGCCCCAGCATTTT. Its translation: CATSRARDIPNQPQHF.